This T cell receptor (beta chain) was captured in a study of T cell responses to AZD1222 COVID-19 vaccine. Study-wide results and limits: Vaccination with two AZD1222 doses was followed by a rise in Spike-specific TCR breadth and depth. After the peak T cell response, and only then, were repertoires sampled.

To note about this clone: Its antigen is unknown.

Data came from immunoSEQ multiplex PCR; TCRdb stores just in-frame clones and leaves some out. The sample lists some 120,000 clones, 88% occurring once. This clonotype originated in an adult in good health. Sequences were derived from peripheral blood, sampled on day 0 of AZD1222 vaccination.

The CDR3 here is CASSFREAGTEAFF. The CDR3 DNA is TGTGCCAGCAGCTTTCGGGAGGCGGGAACTGAAGCTTTCTTT. J is TRBJ1-1 and V is TRBV7-2; D gene ambiguous. The CDR3 sequence is 14 residues long. Trimming removed 3 bases from V and 5 bases from J, with 13 bases in between. Germline V lookup: CDR1 SGHTA, CDR2 FQGNSA.